One and the same sample provided the 27 T cell receptor beta chains below, sequenced in a study of T cell changes during pregnancy in multiple sclerosis. Generated by immunoSEQ multiplex PCR, the TCRdb table keeps only in-frame clones and is missing some. Of some 70,000 clones listed, around 92% were seen once; the top ten hold 2.5% to 3.5%. The specimen comprised CD8+ T cells from peripheral blood mononuclear cells, sampled in the third trimester of pregnancy. The receptors were gathered from a female donor in good health, enrolled as a control in a pregnancy study.

V gene TRBV30 combines with J gene TRBJ2-6; 8 bases align to TRBD1. This CDR3 spans 15 amino acids. From germline, CDR1 is GTSNPN and CDR2 SVGIG (reference sequence). The ends lost 1 base at V and 4 bases at J; junction bases unmatched: 3. The CDR3 sequence: CAWSAGQGGANVLTF. CDR3 nucleotide sequence: TGTGCCTGGAGTGCCGGACAGGGCGGGGCCAACGTCCTGACTTTC.

The chain employs TRBV9 and TRBJ2-1; TRBD2 is a possible D gene (7 bases). This CDR3 spans 16 amino acids. Per the germline V gene, CDR1 is SGDLS and CDR2 is YYNGEE. V gave up 0 bases and J gave up 7 bases, with 17 bases separating them. The CDR3 DNA sequence: TGTGCCAGCAGCGTAGCCCGGGGGGCCGCCGCAAATGAGCAGTTCTTC. Residues: CASSVARGAAANEQFF.

J is TRBJ2-1 and V is TRBV4-1; the match to TRBD2 covers 8 bases. V lost 1 base and J lost 10; bases outside the gene matches: 3. From germline, CDR1 is MGHRA and CDR2 YSYEKL. The CDR3 is 13 residues long. CDR3 bases: TGCGCCAGCAGCCAAGCTCGGACTAGCGAGCAGTTCTTC. Translated, it gives CASSQARTSEQFF.

The gene calls are TRBV12-5 and TRBJ1-1; D unclear. The CDR3 is 14 amino acids. Trimming took off 7 bases at V and 1 base at J, with 13 bases between the two ends. Germline V gene lookup returns CDR1 LGHNT and CDR2 FRNRAP. For the CDR3, the DNA is TGTGCTAGTGTTCAATCGGCAGGGAACACTGAAGCTTTCTTT. Its translation is CASVQSAGNTEAFF.

The V and J genes are TRBV6-1 and TRBJ1-5, with 9 positions matching TRBD1. CDR3 length: 14 residues. From germline, CDR1 is MNHNS and CDR2 SASEGT. V lost 6 bases, J lost 4 bases, and 4 bases stayed unmatched. The CDR3 DNA follows: TGTGCCAGCAGGGATGGGACAGGGAATCAGCCCCAGCATTTT. Amino acid sequence: CASRDGTGNQPQHF.

This chain links TRBV5-4 with TRBJ1-2; 7 nucleotides align to TRBD1. Trimming removed 2 bases from V and 0 bases from J; junction bases left unmatched: 7. This CDR3 is 16 amino acids long. Per germline, CDR1 SGHNT and CDR2 YYREEE (reference sequence). DNA for the CDR3: TGTGCCAGCAGCTTTCCGCCTGGGACAGCTAACTATGGCTACACCTTC. Its protein product is CASSFPPGTANYGYTF.

In this sample, this clone turned up once. The V gene is TRBV9, the J gene TRBJ1-2, with 7 positions matching TRBD1. The V gene's germline CDR1 is SGDLS and CDR2 YYNGEE. J was trimmed by 5 bases and V by 3 bases; bases with no gene match: 4. This CDR3 spans 13 amino acids. Here the CDR3 DNA reads TGTGCCAGCAGCGGCGGGACAGTATATGGCTACACCTTC. It specifies CASSGGTVYGYTF. Full variable domain (remainder filled in from reference TRBV9 and TRBJ1-2): DSGVTQTPKHLITATGQRVTLRCSPRSGDLSVYWYQQSLDQGLQFLIQYYNGEERAKGNILERFSAQQFPDLHSELNLSSLELGDSALYFCASSGGTVYGYTFGSGTRLTVV.

This clone was seen only once. The rearrangement joins TRBV29-1 to TRBJ1-2, with 7 bases matching TRBD1. This CDR3 has 12 residues. Germline lookup yields CDR1 SQVTM and CDR2 ANQGSEA. J gave up 6 bases and V 3 bases, and 4 bases lay outside the gene matches. CDR3 region: CSVDGTDDGYTF. The CDR3 DNA reads TGCAGCGTTGATGGGACAGACGATGGCTACACCTTC. Looking up the rest from reference TRBV29-1 and TRBJ1-2 gives the full variable domain: SAVISQKPSRDICQRGTSLTIQCQVDSQVTMMFWYRQQPGQSLTLIATANQGSEATYESGFVIDKFPISRPNLTFSTLTVSNMSPEDSSIYLCSVDGTDDGYTFGSGTRLTVV.

The rearrangement joins TRBV2 to TRBJ1-1; D ambiguous. The ends were cut back, 4 bases at V and 8 bases at J, with 11 bases in the middle. The CDR3 is 12 residues long. In germline, CDR1 is SNHLY, CDR2 FYNNEI. CDR3 region: CASSVYGTEAFF. In nucleotides, the CDR3 is TGTGCCAGCAGTGTGTACGGTACGGAAGCTTTCTTT.

The rearrangement uses TRBV2 and TRBJ2-3, with 7 bases that match TRBD1. Per germline, CDR1 SNHLY and CDR2 FYNNEI. V trimming: 0 bases; J trimming: 0 bases; junction bases outside the gene matches: 6. The CDR3 extends over 17 amino acids. In nucleotides, the CDR3 is TGTGCCAGCAGTGAAGCGGGGACAGCTTCTAGCACAGATACGCAGTATTTT. Protein product: CASSEAGTASSTDTQYF.

V gene TRBV4-2 combines with J gene TRBJ2-1; D may be TRBD2 (5 bases). Trimming stripped 0 bases from V and 6 bases from J, with 12 bases between. Germline V CDR1 and CDR2: LGHNA, YNFKEQ. This CDR3 contains 15 residues. CDR3 nucleotides: TGTGCCAGCAGCCAAGATTTCGGGGAAGCCAATGAGCAGTTCTTC. This translates into CASSQDFGEANEQFF.

The chain employs TRBV7-3 and TRBJ2-1; 9 positions match TRBD1. From germline, CDR1 is SGHTA and CDR2 FQGTGA. CDR3 size: 14 residues. V lost 4 bases, J lost 4 bases, and 2 bases stayed unmatched. CDR3 region: CASSWGQGYNEQFF. CDR3 sequence (DNA): TGTGCCAGCAGCTGGGGACAGGGTTACAATGAGCAGTTCTTC.

The chain employs TRBV27 and TRBJ2-7, with TRBD1 matching over 10 bases. The germline V gene encodes CDR1 MNHEY and CDR2 SMNVEV (reference sequence). This CDR3 has 14 residues. V lost 2 bases, J lost 5 bases, and 3 bases stayed unmatched. CDR3 coding DNA: TGTGCCAGCAGTTTAGGACAGGGGGTGAACGAGCAGTACTTC. Encoded protein: CASSLGQGVNEQYF.

The rearrangement uses TRBV7-6 and TRBJ1-1; weak D call: TRBD1 (5 bases). V was cut by 5 bases and J by 0 bases, with 10 bases left in between. Germline V CDR1 and CDR2: SGHVS, FNYEAQ. CDR3 length: 14 residues. The CDR3 sequence is CASSRPTVNTEAFF. The DNA of the CDR3 is TGTGCCAGCAGCCGGCCGACAGTGAACACTGAAGCTTTCTTT.

This chain connects TRBV5-8 to TRBJ1-1; 9 bases map to TRBD1. Losses at the gene ends were 9 bases for V and 4 bases for J; bases not matched to a gene: 10. The germline V gene encodes CDR1 SGHTS and CDR2 YDEGEE. The CDR3 runs 14 residues. CDR3 sequence (DNA): TGTGCCACTGATGCCGGGACAGGGACCACTGAAGCTTTCTTT. This codes for CATDAGTGTTEAFF.

The J gene is TRBJ2-3, the V gene TRBV13, with D perhaps TRBD1 (6 bases). In germline, CDR1 is PRHDT, CDR2 FYEKMQ (reference sequence). Trimming removed 4 bases from V and 0 bases from J, with 11 bases in between. The CDR3 loop spans 15 amino acids. This CDR3 is CASSSRGSSTDTQYF. The CDR3 region has the DNA TGTGCCAGCAGCTCGAGGGGGTCTAGCACAGATACGCAGTATTTT.

This chain connects TRBV9 to TRBJ1-1; possible D gene TRBD1, 6 bases. V dropped 0 bases and J dropped 1 base, with 10 bases sitting between them. This CDR3 is 15 amino acids long. In germline, CDR1 is SGDLS, CDR2 YYNGEE. CDR3: CASSVGGTRNTEAFF. The CDR3 nucleotides are TGTGCCAGCAGCGTAGGGGGGACAAGGAACACTGAAGCTTTCTTT.

The DNA for the CDR3 is TGTGCCAGCAGCCAAACAGGGGGCGAAAACACCATATATTTT. It specifies CASSQTGGENTIYF. This chain joins TRBV7-9 and TRBJ1-3, with 9 positions matching TRBD1. Germline CDR1 reads SEHNR; CDR2 reads FQNEAQ (reference sequence). The trim removed 5 bases at V and 6 bases at J, leaving 5 bases unmatched. The CDR3 has 14 residues. The full variable domain, in which reference TRBV7-9 and TRBJ1-3 provide the parts outside the CDR3, is DTGVSQNPRHKITKRGQNVTFRCDPISEHNRLYWYRQTLGQGPEFLTYFQNEAQLEKSRLLSDRFSAERPKGSFSTLEIQRTEQGDSAMYLCASSQTGGENTIYFGEGSWLTVV.

With respect to this clone: Other DNA sequences of this sample code for an identical CDR3. The rearrangement uses TRBV30 and TRBJ1-1; D not certain. CDR3 size: 14 residues. V lost 2 bases, J lost 1 base, and 11 bases lay in between. The germline CDR1 and CDR2 sequences are GTSNPN and SVGIG (reference sequence). This CDR3 is CAWSPGTGNTEAFF. For the CDR3, the DNA is TGTGCCTGGAGTCCTGGAACGGGGAACACTGAAGCTTTCTTT.

The V call is TRBV5-4, the J call TRBJ1-1, with D perhaps TRBD1 (5 bases). The CDR3 runs 15 residues. V was cut by 5 bases and J by 1 base, with 15 bases left in between. CDR1 and CDR2 from the germline V gene are SGHNT and YYREEE (reference sequence). The CDR3: CASSPRGGENTEAFF. In DNA, the CDR3 is TGTGCCAGCAGTCCCCGGGGGGGAGAGAACACTGAAGCTTTCTTT.

This rearrangement joins TRBV19 to TRBJ2-7; tentative D call: TRBD1 (5 bases). The germline CDR1 and CDR2 sequences are LNHDA and SQIVND (reference sequence). The germline V and J ends were trimmed by 3 bases and 0 bases, with 6 bases remaining between them. The CDR3 is 13 amino acids. The CDR3, as DNA: TGTGCCAGTAGTATCAGGGACTCCTACGAGCAGTACTTC. Amino acid sequence: CASSIRDSYEQYF.

V is TRBV4-2 and J is TRBJ1-6; TRBD1 agrees at 8 bases. V was pared by 3 bases and J by 10 bases, with 11 bases of the junction left unmatched. The CDR3 totals 16 residues. Germline V gene lookup returns CDR1 LGHNA and CDR2 YNFKEQ. CDR3 residues: CASSHDTGTGGSPLHF. The CDR3 region has the DNA TGTGCCAGCAGCCATGACACCGGGACAGGCGGATCACCCCTCCACTTT.

The table lists this clone with a few counts. The chain couples TRBV30 to TRBJ2-2; D might be TRBD2 (7 bases). The CDR3 totals 16 residues. V was clipped by 0 bases and J by 7 bases, with 18 bases between them. Per the germline V gene, CDR1 is GTSNPN and CDR2 is SVGIG (reference sequence). CDR3 bases: TGTGCCTGGAGTGTCCAAGAGGGGGGGGAGAGCGGGGAGCTGTTTTTT. This translates into CAWSVQEGGESGELFF.

V usage is TRBV27 and J usage is TRBJ2-7; 15 bases align to TRBD2. The CDR3 covers 17 residues. Germline values: CDR1 MNHEY, CDR2 SMNVEV (reference sequence). With V trimmed by 3 bases and J by 4 bases, 7 bases remained unmatched. CDR3 amino acids: CASSFLGTSGGIYEQYF. CDR3 in DNA: TGTGCCAGCAGTTTTCTAGGGACTAGCGGGGGGATTTACGAGCAGTACTTC.

The V and J genes are TRBV6-5 and TRBJ1-1; D is ambiguous. Trimming cost V 5 bases and J 5 bases, with 9 bases left between them. Germline V CDR1 and CDR2: MNHEY, SVGAGI. The CDR3 runs to 12 residues. CDR3 protein: CASSSPGTEAFF. DNA of the CDR3: TGTGCCAGCAGTAGCCCCGGGACTGAAGCTTTCTTT.

This rearrangement joins TRBV27 to TRBJ1-1; TRBD1 is a possible D gene (6 bases). From germline, CDR1 is MNHEY and CDR2 SMNVEV (reference sequence). The ends were cut back, 7 bases at V and 1 base at J, with 13 bases in the middle. This CDR3 is 14 amino acids long. The CDR3 sequence is CASNQGGQNTEAFF. The DNA of the CDR3 is TGTGCCAGCAACCAAGGGGGACAGAACACTGAAGCTTTCTTT.

V usage is TRBV7-2 and J usage is TRBJ2-1; 8 nucleotides match TRBD1. The germline V gene has CDR1 SGHTA and CDR2 FQGNSA. Trimming at V came to 4 bases and at J to 6 bases, leaving 2 bases not matched to a gene. The length of the CDR3 is 13 residues. The CDR3 sequence is CASSSDRVNEQFF. The CDR3 bases are TGTGCCAGCAGCTCGGACAGGGTCAATGAGCAGTTCTTC. The complete variable domain, with remaining parts taken from reference TRBV7-2 and TRBJ2-1, reads GAGVSQSPSNKVTEKGKDVELRCDPISGHTALYWYRQSLGQGLEFLIYFQGNSAPDKSGLPSDRFSAERTGGSVSTLTIQRTQQEDSAVYLCASSSDRVNEQFFGPGTRLTVL.